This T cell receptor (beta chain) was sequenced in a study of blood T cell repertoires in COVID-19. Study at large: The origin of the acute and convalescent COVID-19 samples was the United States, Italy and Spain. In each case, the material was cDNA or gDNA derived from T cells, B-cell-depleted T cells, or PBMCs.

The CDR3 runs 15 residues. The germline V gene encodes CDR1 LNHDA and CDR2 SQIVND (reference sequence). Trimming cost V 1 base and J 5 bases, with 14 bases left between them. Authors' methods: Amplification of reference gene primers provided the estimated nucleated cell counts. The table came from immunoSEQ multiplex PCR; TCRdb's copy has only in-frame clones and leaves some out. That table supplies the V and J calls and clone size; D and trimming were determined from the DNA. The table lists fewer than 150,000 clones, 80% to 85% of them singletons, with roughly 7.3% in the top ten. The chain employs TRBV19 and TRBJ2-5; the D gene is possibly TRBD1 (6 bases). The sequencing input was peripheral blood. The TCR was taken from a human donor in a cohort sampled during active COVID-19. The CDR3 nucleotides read TGTGCCAGTAGTATAGGGGCAGGGGCTCGGGAGACCCAGTACTTC. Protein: CASSIGAGARETQYF.